This note documents a single TCR beta chain sequence. The sample holds other DNA sequences that translate to the same CDR3. The method was immunoSEQ multiplex PCR; TCRdb's version includes in-frame clones alone and lacks a portion of them. The repertoire holds about 2.1 million clones, with about 93% as singletons. This CDR3 is built from 14 residues. CDR1 is MGHRA and CDR2 is YSYEKL in the germline V gene. V lost 1 base and J 4 bases, leaving 11 bases between the germline ends. This sample was taken from a study of shared clonotypes between healthy human individuals. Study-wide context: Three plates each covered CD4 naive and memory; CD8 naive two, CD8 memory one.

CD45RO-negative, CCR7-selected cells formed the naive CD8 fraction, which excluded terminally differentiated effector memory CD45RA+ cells. The chain has TRBV4-1 and TRBJ2-7; tentatively, D is TRBD1 (5 bases). This sequence originates from a man between 18 and 35 years old in good health. Some clones in this sample may be carry-over from other donors' samples. The sequencing sample was made of naive CD8+ T cells from PBMCs. The CDR3 nucleotides read TGCGCCAGCAGCCAAGGTCAGGGCACTTACGAGCAGTACTTC. It codes for CASSQGQGTYEQYF.